This is a list of T cell receptor beta chains from one sample in a study of blood T cell repertoires in COVID-19. Generated by immunoSEQ multiplex PCR, the TCRdb table keeps only in-frame clones and is missing some. Of over 200,000 clones listed, about nine tenths are singletons. Sequencing was done on a sample of peripheral blood. Source of these receptors: a man aged 80 or over with acute or convalescent COVID-19. The CDR3 runs from the conserved cysteine through the conserved F or W. D genes are given only for firm matches. Clone size is given for some rows only: seen once, a few or many times, or a class if the clone is expanded.

d_call j_call v_call clone_size cdr3_aa cdr3_nt
. TRBJ1-5 TRBV18 . CASSTGLNQPQHF TGTGCCAGCTCCACAGGCCTTAATCAGCCCCAGCATTTT
TRBD1 TRBJ2-1 TRBV30 few CAWTGQGIGEQFF TGTGCCTGGACCGGACAGGGGATTGGTGAGCAGTTCTTC
. TRBJ2-5 TRBV27 . CASSFPTYSEKTQYF TGTGCCAGCAGTTTCCCGACATACTCGGAAAAGACCCAGTACTTC
. TRBJ2-7 TRBV2 . CASSEREVSSYEQYF TGTGCCAGCAGTGAGAGGGAAGTAAGCTCCTACGAGCAGTACTTC
. TRBJ2-1 TRBV21-1 . CASSRRTSGSNEQFF TGTGCCAGCAGCAGAAGGACTAGCGGGAGTAATGAGCAGTTCTTC
TRBD2 TRBJ2-5 TRBV7-2 . CASSLGRLAGAGPQETQYF TGTGCCAGCAGCTTAGGACGACTAGCGGGAGCGGGCCCCCAAGAGACCCAGTACTTC
. TRBJ2-7 TRBV2 . CASSRTVYEQYF TGTGCCAGCAGTCGGACAGTCTACGAGCAGTACTTC
TRBD2 TRBJ2-1 TRBV15 . CATSRGGGRVRSYNEQFF TGTGCCACCAGCAGGGGAGGCGGGAGGGTCCGCTCCTACAATGAGCAGTTCTTC
. TRBJ2-3 TRBV19 . CASRIYVTSTDTQYF TGTGCCAGTAGAATCTACGTCACTAGCACAGATACGCAGTATTTT
TRBD2 TRBJ2-1 TRBV24-1 . CATSVAGKGAYNEQFF TGTGCCACCAGTGTAGCGGGTAAAGGCGCCTACAATGAGCAGTTCTTC
. TRBJ1-1 TRBV19 few CASTRTMNTEAFF TGTGCCAGTACTAGGACTATGAACACTGAAGCTTTCTTT
. TRBJ2-4 TRBV11-3 . CASSLTEAKNIQYF TGTGCCAGCAGCTTAACCGAGGCCAAAAACATTCAGTACTTC
. TRBJ1-2 TRBV27 . CASSPSGESYGYTF TGTGCCAGCAGTCCGTCCGGGGAGAGCTATGGCTACACCTTC
TRBD2 TRBJ2-5 TRBV2 . CASSFGLAGGRETQYF TGTGCCAGCAGTTTCGGACTAGCGGGAGGTCGAGAGACCCAGTACTTC
. TRBJ1-6 TRBV5-8 few CASSLKQLVNSPLHF TGTGCCAGCAGCTTGAAACAGCTGGTTAATTCACCCCTCCACTTT
TRBD2 TRBJ2-1 TRBV6-4 . CASSDSWRESYNEQFF TGTGCCAGCAGTGACTCCTGGCGGGAGTCCTACAATGAGCAGTTCTTC
TRBD1 TRBJ2-6 TRBV30 . CAWSGQGSGANVLTF TGTGCCTGGAGTGGACAGGGTTCAGGGGCCAACGTCCTGACTTTC
. TRBJ1-3 TRBV9 . CASSPQESSGNTIYF TGTGCCAGCAGCCCACAGGAGAGCTCTGGAAACACCATATATTTT
. TRBJ1-1 TRBV6-1 . CASSEFGNMNTEAFF TGTGCCAGCAGTGAATTTGGCAATATGAACACTGAAGCTTTCTTT
TRBD2 TRBJ2-7 TRBV27 . CASSSGTLYEQYF TGTGCCAGCAGCAGCGGGACTTTGTACGAGCAGTACTTC
TRBD2 TRBJ2-1 TRBV20-1 . CSASRTSGPNEQFF TGCAGTGCGAGTAGGACTAGCGGGCCGAATGAGCAGTTCTTC
. TRBJ2-1 TRBV27 . CASSSIRGEQFF TGTGCCAGCAGTTCCATCCGAGGGGAGCAGTTCTTC
. TRBJ2-1 TRBV12-1 . CASSFVAAYSYNEQFF TGTGCCAGCAGCTTTGTCGCGGCTTACTCCTACAATGAGCAGTTCTTC
TRBD2 TRBJ2-7 TRBV3-1/TRBV3-2 . CASSPWLAGAHEQYF TGTGCCAGCAGCCCCTGGTTAGCGGGAGCTCACGAGCAGTACTTC
. TRBJ2-3 TRBV5-5 . CASSLYERLNTDTQYF TGTGCCAGCAGCTTGTATGAGCGGCTGAACACAGATACGCAGTATTTT
. TRBJ2-3 TRBV5-1 . CASSFGADTQYF TGCGCCAGCAGCTTTGGAGCAGATACGCAGTATTTT
. TRBJ2-3 TRBV11-2 . CASSLDPRRTDTQYF TGTGCCAGCAGCTTAGACCCCCGTCGCACAGATACGCAGTATTTT
TRBD1 TRBJ1-2 TRBV12-3/TRBV12-4 few CASSLGQGYGYTF TGTGCCAGCAGTCTGGGACAGGGTTATGGCTACACCTTC
TRBD2 TRBJ2-1 TRBV6-2/TRBV6-3 . CASTPSRGLATNEQFF TGTGCCAGCACCCCCTCTCGGGGACTAGCGACAAATGAGCAGTTCTTC
. TRBJ1-1 TRBV9 . CASSVASRMNTEAFF TGTGCCAGCAGCGTAGCTTCGAGGATGAACACTGAAGCTTTCTTT
. TRBJ1-2 TRBV28 . CASSVANYGYTF TGTGCCAGCAGCGTTGCTAACTATGGCTACACCTTC
TRBD1 TRBJ1-1 TRBV4-3 once CASSQGQGRDTEAFF TGCGCCAGCAGCCAAGGACAGGGGCGGGACACTGAAGCTTTCTTT
. TRBJ2-1 TRBV18 . CASSPERSSYNEQFF TGTGCCAGCTCACCAGAGAGAAGCTCCTACAATGAGCAGTTCTTC
. TRBJ2-1 TRBV19 . CASRRGGAQFF TGTGCCAGTAGAAGGGGGGGCGCGCAGTTCTTC
. TRBJ2-2 TRBV7-8 . CASTPNRGRDFTNTGELFF TGTGCCAGCACCCCGAATCGGGGTAGGGATTTCACGAACACCGGGGAGCTGTTTTTT